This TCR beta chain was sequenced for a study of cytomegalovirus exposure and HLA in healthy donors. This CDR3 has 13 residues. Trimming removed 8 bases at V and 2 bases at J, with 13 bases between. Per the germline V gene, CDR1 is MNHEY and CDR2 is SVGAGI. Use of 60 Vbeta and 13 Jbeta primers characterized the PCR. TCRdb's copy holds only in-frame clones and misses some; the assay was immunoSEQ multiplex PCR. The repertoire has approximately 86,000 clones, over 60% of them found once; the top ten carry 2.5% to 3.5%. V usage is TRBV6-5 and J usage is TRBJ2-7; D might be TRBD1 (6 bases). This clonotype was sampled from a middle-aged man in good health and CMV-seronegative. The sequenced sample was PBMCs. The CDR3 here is CASGAGETYEQYF. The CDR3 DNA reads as TGTGCCAGCGGAGCAGGGGAAACCTACGAGCAGTACTTC.